Shown below are 24 T cell receptor beta chains from a single sample sequenced in a study of control samples from healthy donors and cancer patients. Generated by immunoSEQ multiplex PCR, the TCRdb table keeps only in-frame clones and is missing some. Of around 190,000 clones in the sample, 90% were seen once. The sample was blood. The receptors derive from a woman in her forties or fifties in good health.

The chain has TRBV2 and TRBJ2-5; D may be TRBD1 or TRBD2 (5 bases each). The V gene's germline CDR1 is SNHLY and CDR2 FYNNEI. The CDR3 loop spans 14 amino acids. V was shortened by 4 bases and J by 4 bases, with 13 bases between the two germline ends. The DNA of the CDR3 is TGTGCCAGCAGTGGGGGGACCCGATCAGAGACCCAGTACTTC. It codes for CASSGGTRSETQYF. Based on the CDR3 plus reference TRBV2 and TRBJ2-5, the full variable domain is EPEVTQTPSHQVTQMGQEVILRCVPISNHLYFYWYRQILGQKVEFLVSFYNNEISEKSEIFDDQFSVERPDGSNFTLKIRSTKLEDSAMYFCASSGGTRSETQYFGPGTRLLVL.

This sequence joins TRBV9 and TRBJ2-1; D is unclear. Germline V gene data show CDR1 as SGDLS and CDR2 as YYNGEE. The CDR3 has 16 residues. Trimming pared 0 bases from V and 4 bases from J, leaving 14 bases between. As DNA, the CDR3 is TGTGCCAGCAGCGTAGTGGGTAGCAGGTTGTACAATGAGCAGTTCTTC. Translating it yields CASSVVGSRLYNEQFF.

V usage is TRBV29-1 and J usage is TRBJ1-4; weak D call: TRBD1 (6 bases). This CDR3 region has 13 residues. V dropped 4 bases and J dropped 4 bases, with 10 bases sitting between them. CDR1 SQVTM and CDR2 ANQGSEA come from the germline V gene. The CDR3 protein is CSVAGQRNEKLFF. Here the CDR3 DNA reads TGCAGCGTTGCCGGACAGCGTAATGAAAAACTGTTTTTT.

The J gene is TRBJ1-5, the V gene TRBV5-8; TRBD1 matches 7 bases. From germline, CDR1 is SGHTS and CDR2 YDEGEE. V was clipped by 3 bases and J by 7 bases; unmatched bases: 7. The CDR3 runs 14 residues. CDR3 amino acids: CASSSTGTGQPQHF. The CDR3 bases are TGTGCCAGCAGCTCGACAGGGACCGGCCAGCCCCAGCATTTT. Supplemented by reference TRBV5-8 and TRBJ1-5, the full variable domain reads EAGVTQSPTHLIKTRGQQATLRCSPISGHTSVYWYQQALGLGLQFLLWYDEGEERNRGNFPPRFSGRQFPNYSSELNVNALELEDSALYLCASSSTGTGQPQHFGDGTRLSIL.

The CDR3 sequence is CASTGVMNTGELFF. CDR3 coding DNA: TGTGCCAGCACGGGAGTCATGAACACCGGGGAGCTGTTTTTT. This chain links TRBV28 with TRBJ2-2; TRBD2 might be the D (6 bases). The length of the CDR3 is 14 residues. Germline assignment: CDR1 MDHEN and CDR2 SYDVKM. V shed 7 bases and J shed 1 base, with 10 bases lying between them. Full variable domain (remainder filled in from reference TRBV28 and TRBJ2-2): DVKVTQSSRYLVKRTGEKVFLECVQDMDHENMFWYRQDPGLGLRLIYFSYDVKMKEKGDIPEGYSVSREKKERFSLILESASTNQTSMYLCASTGVMNTGELFFGEGSRLTVL.

The chain combines TRBV19 with TRBJ1-4; no reliable D call. CDR1 is LNHDA and CDR2 is SQIVND in the germline V gene (reference sequence). V was pared by 4 bases and J by 4 bases, with 16 bases between. CDR3 size: 16 residues. Here the CDR3 DNA reads TGTGCCAGTAGTACCGCGGGTCTGGATGGTAATGAAAAACTGTTTTTT. Its protein is CASSTAGLDGNEKLFF.

The rearrangement links TRBV28 to TRBJ1-2; D is undetermined. CDR1 and CDR2 from the germline V gene are MDHEN and SYDVKM. Trimming removed 7 bases at V and 4 bases at J, with 16 bases between. CDR3 length: 14 residues. The CDR3 DNA reads TGTGCCAGCAATTCCGAGACGTACGGCTATGGCTACACCTTC. Protein: CASNSETYGYGYTF.

The chain is built from TRBV27 and TRBJ2-7; 9 bases line up with TRBD1. The CDR3 has 14 amino acids. The trim removed 5 bases at V and 3 bases at J, leaving 5 bases unmatched. CDR1 is MNHEY and CDR2 is SMNVEV in the germline V gene (reference sequence). This chain's CDR3 is CASSTGGSFYEQYF. CDR3 coding DNA: TGTGCCAGCAGTACAGGGGGCTCCTTCTACGAGCAGTACTTC.

J is TRBJ1-6 and V is TRBV30, with D uncertain. Germline V lookup: CDR1 GTSNPN, CDR2 SVGIG (reference sequence). The V end was cut by 5 bases, the J end by 7 bases, with 6 bases between. CDR3 length: 11 amino acids. CDR3: CAWGPNSPLHF. The CDR3 bases are TGTGCCTGGGGCCCCAATTCACCCCTCCACTTT.

The chain joins TRBV19 to TRBJ1-2; 7 nucleotides agree with TRBD1. The V gene end was trimmed by 4 bases and the J gene end by 7 bases; junction bases not matched to a gene: 9. The CDR3 loop spans 14 amino acids. The germline V gene has CDR1 LNHDA and CDR2 SQIVND (reference sequence). The chain's CDR3 is CASSTMDRKGGYTF. The CDR3 DNA follows: TGTGCCAGTAGTACAATGGACAGGAAGGGTGGCTACACCTTC.

The chain carries TRBV7-2 and TRBJ2-2, with 7 bases identical to TRBD1. CDR1 is SGHTA, CDR2 FQGNSA, per germline. The trim removed 0 bases at V and 7 bases at J, leaving 8 bases unmatched. The CDR3 has 16 amino acids. The CDR3: CASSLAGAGGSGELFF. For the CDR3, the DNA is TGTGCCAGCAGCTTAGCGGGGGCAGGGGGAAGCGGGGAGCTGTTTTTT.

The chain combines TRBV7-2 with TRBJ2-3; maybe TRBD2 (5 bases). V dropped 3 bases and J dropped 0 bases, with 7 bases sitting between them. CDR1 is SGHTA and CDR2 is FQGNSA in the germline V gene. This CDR3 has 14 residues. This CDR3 is CASSLEASTDTQYF. In DNA form, the CDR3 reads TGTGCCAGCAGCTTGGAGGCTAGCACAGATACGCAGTATTTT.

The CDR3 nucleotides are TGTGCCAGCAGGCTAACACTGAGCTCTGGAAACACCATATATTTT. This encodes CASRLTLSSGNTIYF. The chain employs TRBV6-5 and TRBJ1-3; unclear D gene. Germline V gene sequence: CDR1 MNHEY, CDR2 SVGAGI. Trimming left V 6 bases short and J 0 bases short, with 12 bases between. This CDR3 comprises 15 residues.

V is TRBV10-3 and J is TRBJ1-3; tentatively, D is TRBD1 (5 bases). The germline CDR1 and CDR2 sequences are ENHRY and SYGVKD. The CDR3 contains 14 residues. The V and J ends lost 8 bases and 2 bases respectively, with 13 bases between them. The CDR3 region has the DNA TGTGCCATCCAGGGCCGCGGGGCTGGAAACACCATATATTTT. It encodes CAIQGRGAGNTIYF.

The chain employs TRBV5-1 and TRBJ1-4, with D maybe TRBD1 (5 bases). The V gene lost 4 bases and the J gene lost 4 bases, with 17 bases spanning the gap. CDR3 length: 16 residues. Germline CDR1 reads SGHRS; CDR2 reads YFSETQ. CDR3 amino acids: CASSLETGAYNEKLFF. CDR3 sequence (DNA): TGCGCCAGCAGCCTGGAAACAGGCGCCTATAATGAAAAACTGTTTTTT.

The chain combines TRBV5-1 with TRBJ2-7, with TRBD2 matching over 7 bases. Germline V gene sequence: CDR1 SGHRS, CDR2 YFSETQ. Trimming removed 1 base from V and 3 bases from J; junction bases left unmatched: 1. The CDR3 is 13 residues long. This chain's CDR3 is CASSLTSDYEQYF. In nucleotides, the CDR3 is TGCGCCAGCAGCTTGACTAGCGACTACGAGCAGTACTTC.

The DNA of the CDR3 is TGTGCCAGCAGCCCGGGTGCAGGGGGCTCCCTCAACTATGGCTACACCTTC. This gives the protein CASSPGAGGSLNYGYTF. The rearrangement uses TRBV7-6 and TRBJ1-2; 8 nucleotides align to TRBD1. From germline, CDR1 is SGHVS and CDR2 FNYEAQ. The CDR3 runs 17 residues. J was trimmed by 2 bases and V by 5 bases; bases with no gene match: 13.

V and J are TRBV24-1 and TRBJ1-1; 8 bases align to TRBD1. With V trimmed by 9 bases and J by 6 bases, 14 bases remained unmatched. CDR1 is KGHDR and CDR2 is SFDVKD in the germline V gene. The CDR3 contains 15 residues. The CDR3 protein is CATGPGGSLGSEAFF. The CDR3 DNA follows: TGTGCCACCGGCCCAGGGGGCTCCCTCGGCTCTGAAGCTTTCTTT.

The chain carries TRBV6-2 or TRBV6-3 and TRBJ2-3, with 10 bases identical to TRBD1. This CDR3 is built from 15 residues. Germline V gene sequence: CDR1 MNHEY, CDR2 SVGEGT. Unmatched junction bases numbered 4, after V lost 4 bases and J lost 3 bases. This CDR3 is CASSWGQGRTDTQYF. Here the CDR3 DNA reads TGTGCCAGCAGTTGGGGACAGGGGAGGACAGATACGCAGTATTTT.

The rearrangement links TRBV18 to TRBJ2-5; 10 bases align to TRBD2. Trimming removed 3 bases from V and 4 bases from J; junction bases left unmatched: 5. The CDR3 runs to 15 residues. Germline CDR1 and CDR2: KGHSH and LQKENI. CDR3 amino acids: CASSPILAGVETQYF. The CDR3 nucleotides are TGTGCCAGCTCACCTATCCTAGCGGGGGTAGAGACCCAGTACTTC.

V and J are TRBV7-8 and TRBJ2-3; 8 nucleotides line up with TRBD1. Trimming at V came to 2 bases and at J to 4 bases, leaving 5 bases not matched to a gene. CDR1 and CDR2 (germline): SGHVS, FQNEAQ. The length of the CDR3 is 15 residues. CDR3 residues: CASSLLGQAADTQYF. DNA of the CDR3: TGTGCCAGCAGCTTATTGGGACAGGCTGCAGATACGCAGTATTTT.

The chain uses TRBV6-2 or TRBV6-3 and TRBJ1-5; the D gene is possibly TRBD1 (6 bases). Deletions cut 5 bases from V and 5 bases from J, with 19 bases between. The CDR3 has 16 residues. Germline V CDR1 and CDR2: MNHEY, SVGEGT. The CDR3 loop reads CASSRQSGTSYQPQHF. The CDR3 DNA is TGTGCCAGCAGTCGACAATCCGGGACAAGCTATCAGCCCCAGCATTTT.

V usage is TRBV4-1 and J usage is TRBJ1-2; 7 bases align to TRBD1. The length of the CDR3 is 13 residues. V was clipped by 3 bases and J by 7 bases; unmatched bases: 5. From germline, CDR1 is MGHRA and CDR2 YSYEKL. The CDR3 spells CASSQEGAGGYTF. The CDR3 nucleotides read TGCGCCAGCAGCCAGGAGGGGGCGGGTGGCTACACCTTC.

This clone is a singleton in its sample. The chain is built from TRBV5-4 and TRBJ2-7; tentatively, D is TRBD2 (7 bases). Germline V gene data show CDR1 as SGHNT and CDR2 as YYREEE (reference sequence). The ends were cut back, 0 bases at V and 4 bases at J, with 17 bases in the middle. The CDR3 totals 16 residues. The CDR3 sequence is CASSLAGGLARYEQYF. The CDR3 bases are TGTGCCAGCAGCTTGGCCGGGGGGCTCGCCAGGTACGAGCAGTACTTC.